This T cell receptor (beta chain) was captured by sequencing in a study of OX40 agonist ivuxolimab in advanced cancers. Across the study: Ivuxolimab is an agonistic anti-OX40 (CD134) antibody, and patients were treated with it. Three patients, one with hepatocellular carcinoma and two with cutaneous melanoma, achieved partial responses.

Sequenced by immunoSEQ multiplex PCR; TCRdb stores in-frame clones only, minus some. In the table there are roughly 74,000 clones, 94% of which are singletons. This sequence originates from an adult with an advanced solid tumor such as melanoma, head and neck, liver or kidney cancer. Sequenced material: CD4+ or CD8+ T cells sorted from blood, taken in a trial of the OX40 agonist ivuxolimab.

CDR3: CASSLIPGQGWDTGELFF. CDR3 nucleotide sequence: TGTGCCAGCAGCCTAATCCCGGGACAGGGGTGGGACACCGGGGAGCTGTTTTTT. The genes are TRBV11-3 and TRBJ2-2; 10 bases map to TRBD1. CDR1 and CDR2 (germline): SGHNT, YENEEA. The V segment lost 5 bases and the J segment 3 bases; nucleotides outside the gene matches: 12. CDR3 length: 18 residues.